This is a list of T cell receptor beta chains from one sample in a study of blood T cell repertoires in COVID-19. Sequencing was performed with immunoSEQ multiplex PCR; in TCRdb, only in-frame clones are kept and a portion is missing. This sample has approximately 150,000 clones, with around 80% found just once. The specimen was peripheral blood. The receptors were gathered from a man aged 70 or older who had recovered from COVID-19. The CDR3 runs from the conserved cysteine through the conserved F or W. D genes are given only for firm matches. Some rows mark clone size as missing; the rest say once, few, many or name a class of expanded clone.

>NA|TRBJ2-7|TRBD2|TRBV5-4
CASSQAGASGEQYF
TGTGCCAGCAGCCAAGCGGGGGCCTCTGGCGAGCAGTACTTC
>NA|TRBJ1-2|TRBD1|TRBV2
CASSRTGNYGYTF
TGTGCCAGCAGTAGGACAGGGAACTATGGCTACACCTTC
>NA|TRBJ2-1|TRBD2|TRBV9
CASSVGLSRLAGGHNEQFF
TGTGCCAGCAGCGTGGGCCTCTCGCGACTAGCGGGAGGGCACAATGAGCAGTTCTTC
>once|TRBJ1-2|NA|TRBV5-1
CASSWETGVDYTF
TGCGCCAGCAGCTGGGAGACAGGAGTGGACTACACCTTC
>NA|TRBJ2-3|TRBD2|TRBV2
CASSRGAGGRADTQYF
TGTGCCAGCAGCCGGGGAGCGGGAGGGCGCGCAGATACGCAGTATTTT
>once|TRBJ1-1|TRBD1|TRBV27
CASSLTGLGEAFF
TGTGCCAGCAGTTTGACAGGGCTCGGTGAAGCTTTCTTT
>NA|TRBJ2-7|NA|TRBV5-5
CASSLYDSSYEQYF
TGTGCCAGCAGCTTGTATGACAGCTCCTACGAGCAGTACTTC
>NA|TRBJ2-7|NA|TRBV2
CASSGTGSYEQYF
TGTGCCAGCAGCGGGACTGGATCCTACGAGCAGTACTTC
>NA|TRBJ1-2|NA|TRBV29-1
CSVVHSYGYTF
TGCAGCGTTGTTCACAGCTATGGCTACACCTTC
>NA|TRBJ1-1|NA|TRBV19
CASSIGGTLMNTEAFF
TGTGCCAGTAGTATTGGGGGGACTTTGATGAACACTGAAGCTTTCTTT
>NA|TRBJ2-2|NA|TRBV5-5
CASSLAPGPGTGELFF
TGTGCCAGCAGCTTGGCCCCAGGGCCGGGCACCGGGGAGCTGTTTTTT
>once|TRBJ1-1|NA|TRBV3-1/TRBV3-2
CASSRVKGVGKTEAFF
TGTGCCAGCAGCCGCGTAAAGGGGGTTGGGAAAACTGAAGCTTTCTTT
>few|TRBJ1-5|NA|TRBV12-3/TRBV12-4
CASSRGLQPQHF
TGTGCCAGCAGCCGAGGGCTTCAGCCCCAGCATTTT
>few|TRBJ1-4|NA|TRBV28
CASSHRESNEKLFF
TGTGCCAGCAGCCACAGGGAGTCTAATGAAAAACTGTTTTTT
>NA|TRBJ2-1|TRBD2|TRBV3-1/TRBV3-2
CASSQVTSEFEQFF
TGTGCCAGCAGCCAAGTGACTAGCGAATTTGAGCAGTTCTTC
>NA|TRBJ2-1|TRBD2|TRBV27
CAQPQREFNNEQFF
TGTGCCCAACCCCAGCGGGAGTTCAACAATGAGCAGTTCTTC
>NA|TRBJ2-1|TRBD2|TRBV19
CASRVLAGGNEQFF
TGTGCCAGTCGGGTACTAGCGGGAGGCAATGAGCAGTTCTTC
>once|TRBJ2-3|NA|TRBV9
CASSAGDGDTQYF
TGTGCCAGCAGCGCGGGGGATGGAGATACGCAGTATTTT
>NA|TRBJ2-3|NA|TRBV5-8
CASSPSVGTDTQYF
TGTGCCAGCAGCCCTAGCGTGGGCACAGATACGCAGTATTTT
>NA|TRBJ1-2|NA|TRBV5-8
CASSPFGQTASYGYTF
TGTGCCAGCAGCCCTTTCGGACAGACAGCCTCTTATGGCTACACCTTC
>NA|TRBJ1-1|TRBD1|TRBV19
CASRPLTGGITEAFF
TGTGCCAGTCGCCCCTTGACAGGGGGAATCACTGAAGCTTTCTTT
>NA|TRBJ1-5|NA|TRBV27
CASSAVAYSNQPQHF
TGTGCCAGCAGTGCAGTAGCGTATAGCAATCAGCCCCAGCATTTT
>NA|TRBJ1-4|TRBD1|TRBV5-1
CASSRTGNGEKLFF
TGCGCCAGCAGCCGGACAGGGAACGGTGAAAAACTGTTTTTT
>NA|TRBJ1-5|NA|TRBV2
CASMGHVSNQPQHF
TGTGCCAGCATGGGGCATGTCAGCAATCAGCCCCAGCATTTT
>NA|TRBJ2-1|TRBD2|TRBV12-5
CASGLGGTSSNEQFF
TGTGCTAGTGGTTTGGGCGGGACTAGCTCCAATGAGCAGTTCTTC
>NA|TRBJ2-7|TRBD2|TRBV11-2
CASSFTGGRYEQYF
TGTGCCAGCAGCTTTACGGGCGGGAGGTACGAGCAGTACTTC
>NA|TRBJ1-2|TRBD1|TRBV27
CASSPRQGAGYYGYTF
TGTGCCAGCAGTCCCCGACAGGGGGCGGGCTACTATGGCTACACCTTC
>few|TRBJ2-5|TRBD1|TRBV7-2
CASTKTGEETQYF
TGTGCCAGCACAAAGACAGGGGAGGAGACCCAGTACTTC
>NA|TRBJ2-3|NA|TRBV5-6
CASSLSLIPDTQYF
TGTGCCAGCAGCCTCTCCCTTATTCCAGATACGCAGTATTTT
>NA|TRBJ2-7|TRBD1|TRBV4-1
CASSQDPDRVEQYF
TGCGCCAGCAGCCAAGATCCCGACAGGGTCGAGCAGTACTTC
>NA|TRBJ2-7|TRBD2|TRBV7-2
CASSLVGRDPPYEQYF
TGTGCCAGCAGCTTAGTTGGGAGGGATCCACCCTACGAGCAGTACTTC
>NA|TRBJ2-3|TRBD2|TRBV2
CASKGSGNPTDTQYF
TGTGCCAGCAAGGGTAGCGGGAATCCCACAGATACGCAGTATTTT
>NA|TRBJ2-2|NA|TRBV27
CASSLSAGRTGKLFF
TGTGCCAGCAGTTTATCGGCGGGTCGGACCGGGAAGCTGTTTTTT
>NA|TRBJ2-3|NA|TRBV19
CASSEQRTDTQYF
TGTGCCAGTAGTGAACAGCGCACAGATACGCAGTATTTT
>NA|TRBJ2-7|TRBD1|TRBV29-1
CSVQRDRWEQYF
TGCAGCGTTCAACGGGACAGGTGGGAGCAGTACTTC
>NA|TRBJ2-7|TRBD2|TRBV2
CASSEALPALAASSYEQYF
TGTGCCAGCAGTGAAGCGCTTCCGGCACTAGCGGCTAGCTCCTACGAGCAGTACTTC
>NA|TRBJ2-7|TRBD2|TRBV6-1
CASSESGGGDEQYF
TGTGCCAGCAGTGAATCGGGGGGTGGGGACGAGCAGTACTTC
>NA|TRBJ2-5|TRBD2|TRBV2
CASSATSGRRGETQYF
TGTGCCAGCAGTGCTACGAGCGGGAGGCGGGGAGAGACCCAGTACTTC
>NA|TRBJ2-7|NA|TRBV5-5
CASSPGGYEQYF
TGTGCCAGCAGCCCGGGTGGGTACGAGCAGTACTTC
>NA|TRBJ2-7|NA|TRBV19
CASSGTYSYEQYF
TGTGCCAGTTCGGGAACATATTCCTACGAGCAGTACTTC
>NA|TRBJ2-3|TRBD1|TRBV5-5
CASSDRGRFPDTQYF
TGTGCCAGCTCCGACAGGGGGCGATTCCCAGATACGCAGTATTTT
>few|TRBJ2-4|NA|TRBV2
CASRDSPSIQYF
TGTGCCAGCAGGGATAGCCCTAGCATTCAGTACTTC
>NA|TRBJ2-5|NA|TRBV2
CASSGLEGETQYF
TGTGCCAGCAGTGGACTAGAAGGGGAGACCCAGTACTTC
>once|TRBJ2-7|TRBD1|TRBV7-2
CASSSQGHTYEQYF
TGTGCCAGCAGCTCACAGGGGCACACCTACGAGCAGTACTTC
>NA|TRBJ2-5|NA|TRBV6-6
CASSQGEGQTQYF
TGTGCCAGCAGTCAGGGGGAGGGACAGACCCAGTACTTC
>NA|TRBJ2-7|TRBD1|TRBV11-2
CASRNRGHYEQYF
TGTGCCAGCAGAAACAGGGGGCACTACGAGCAGTACTTC
>NA|TRBJ2-3|TRBD2|TRBV3-1/TRBV3-2
CASSQGDYRTDTQYF
TGTGCCAGCAGCCAAGGGGACTACCGCACAGATACGCAGTATTTT
>NA|TRBJ1-5|TRBD1|TRBV12-5
CASGFIRRTGNSNQPQHF
TGTGCTAGTGGTTTTATACGCCGGACAGGGAATAGCAATCAGCCCCAGCATTTT
>NA|TRBJ2-3|TRBD2|TRBV20-1
CSASGLAFQPGTDTQYF
TGCAGTGCTAGTGGACTAGCCTTTCAGCCAGGCACAGATACGCAGTATTTT